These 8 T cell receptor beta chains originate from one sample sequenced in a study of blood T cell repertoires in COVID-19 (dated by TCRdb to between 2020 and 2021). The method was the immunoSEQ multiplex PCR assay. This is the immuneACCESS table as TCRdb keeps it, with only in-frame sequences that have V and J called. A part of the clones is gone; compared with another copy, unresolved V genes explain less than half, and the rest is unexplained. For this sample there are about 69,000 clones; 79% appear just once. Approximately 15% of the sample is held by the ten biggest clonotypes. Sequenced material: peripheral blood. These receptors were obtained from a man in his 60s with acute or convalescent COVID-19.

The CDR3 protein is CASSLSLGRGSPLHF. The CDR3, as DNA: TGTGCCAGCAGTTTATCTCTCGGCAGGGGGTCACCCCTCCACTTT. This chain connects TRBV27 to TRBJ1-6, with TRBD1 matching over 7 bases. V lost 0 bases, J lost 10 bases, and 6 bases stayed unmatched. This CDR3 has 15 residues. The germline CDR1 and CDR2 sequences are MNHEY and SMNVEV (reference sequence).

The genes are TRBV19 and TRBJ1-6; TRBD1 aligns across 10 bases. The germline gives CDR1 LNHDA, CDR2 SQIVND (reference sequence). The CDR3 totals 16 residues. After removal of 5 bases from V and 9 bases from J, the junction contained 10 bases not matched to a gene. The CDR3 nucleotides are TGTGCCAGTAGTCCACTCTCGACAGGGGGCATTTCACCCCTCCACTTT. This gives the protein CASSPLSTGGISPLHF.

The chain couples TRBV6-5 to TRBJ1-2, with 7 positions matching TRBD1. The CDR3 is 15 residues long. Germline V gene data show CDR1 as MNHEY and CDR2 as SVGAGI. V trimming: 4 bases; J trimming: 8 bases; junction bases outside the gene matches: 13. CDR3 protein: CASSSGGQHLDGYTF. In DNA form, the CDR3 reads TGTGCCAGCAGTTCCGGGGGACAGCATCTTGACGGCTACACCTTC.

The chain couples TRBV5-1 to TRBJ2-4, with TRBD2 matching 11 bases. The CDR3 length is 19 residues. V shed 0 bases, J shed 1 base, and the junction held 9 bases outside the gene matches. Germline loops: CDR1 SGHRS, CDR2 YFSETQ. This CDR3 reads CASSLGTSGRRGAKNIQYF. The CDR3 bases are TGCGCCAGCAGCTTGGGGACTAGCGGGCGGCGGGGGGCCAAAAACATTCAGTACTTC. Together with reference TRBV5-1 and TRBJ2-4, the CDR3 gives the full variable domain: KAGVTQTPRYLIKTRGQQVTLSCSPISGHRSVSWYQQTPGQGLQFLFEYFSETQRNKGNFPGRFSGRQFSNSRSEMNVSTLELGDSALYLCASSLGTSGRRGAKNIQYFGAGTRLSVL.

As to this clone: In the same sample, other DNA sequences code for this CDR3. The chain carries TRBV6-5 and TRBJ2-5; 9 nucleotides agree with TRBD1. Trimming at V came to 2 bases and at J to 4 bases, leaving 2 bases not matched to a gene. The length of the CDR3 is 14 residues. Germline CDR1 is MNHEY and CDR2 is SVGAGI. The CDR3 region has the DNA TGTGCCAGCAGTTACGGGACAGGGATAGAGACCCAGTACTTC. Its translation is CASSYGTGIETQYF.

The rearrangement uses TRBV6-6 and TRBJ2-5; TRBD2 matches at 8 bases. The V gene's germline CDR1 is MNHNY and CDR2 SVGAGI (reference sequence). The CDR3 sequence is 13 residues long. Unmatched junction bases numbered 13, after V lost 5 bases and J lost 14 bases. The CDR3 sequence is CASSLTPGGKGYF. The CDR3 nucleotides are TGTGCCAGCAGTCTCACCCCGGGGGGGAAGGGATACTTC.

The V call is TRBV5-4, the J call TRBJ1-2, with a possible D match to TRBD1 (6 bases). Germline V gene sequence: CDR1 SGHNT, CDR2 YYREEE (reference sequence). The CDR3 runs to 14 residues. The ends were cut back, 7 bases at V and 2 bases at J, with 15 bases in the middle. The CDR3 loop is CASLGSGDNYGYTF. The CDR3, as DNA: TGTGCCAGCCTCGGGTCAGGGGACAACTATGGCTACACCTTC. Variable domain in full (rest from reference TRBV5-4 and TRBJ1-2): ETGVTQSPTHLIKTRGQQVTLRCSSQSGHNTVSWYQQALGQGPQFIFQYYREEENGRGNFPPRFSGLQFPNYSSELNVNALELDDSALYLCASLGSGDNYGYTFGSGTRLTVV.

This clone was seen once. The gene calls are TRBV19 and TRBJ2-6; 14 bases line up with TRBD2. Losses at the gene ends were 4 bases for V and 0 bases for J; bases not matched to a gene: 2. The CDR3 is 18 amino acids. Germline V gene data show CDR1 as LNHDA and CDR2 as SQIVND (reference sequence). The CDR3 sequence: CASSTGLAGGSGANVLTF. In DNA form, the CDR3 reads TGTGCCAGTAGTACCGGACTAGCGGGGGGCTCTGGGGCCAACGTCCTGACTTTC.